The 11 T cell receptor beta chains listed next were all sequenced from one sample in a study of blood T cell repertoires in COVID-19. TCRdb's copy holds only in-frame clones and misses some; the assay was immunoSEQ multiplex PCR. The sample contains some 150,000 clones, roughly 87% of which appear only once. Sequencing used peripheral blood. These receptors originate from a woman aged 55 to 70 with active or convalescent COVID-19.

The V and J genes are TRBV13 and TRBJ1-4; 9 bases are shared with TRBD1. Per the germline V gene, CDR1 is PRHDT and CDR2 is FYEKMQ (reference sequence). J gave up 8 bases and V 4 bases, and 8 bases lay outside the gene matches. CDR3 length: 15 residues. The CDR3 DNA reads as TGTGCCAGCAGCTCCGGGACAGGGTCTAGGGAAAAACTGTTTTTT. The encoded protein is CASSSGTGSREKLFF. The full variable domain, in which reference TRBV13 and TRBJ1-4 provide the parts outside the CDR3, is AAGVIQSPRHLIKEKRETATLKCYPIPRHDTVYWYQQGPGQDPQFLISFYEKMQSDKGSIPDRFSAQQFSDYHSELNMSSLELGDSALYFCASSSGTGSREKLFFGSGTQLSVL.

The gene calls are TRBV19 and TRBJ1-1; 11 nucleotides line up with TRBD1. V lost 6 bases to trimming and J lost 4 bases; unmatched junction nucleotides: 4. The germline gives CDR1 LNHDA, CDR2 SQIVND (reference sequence). The CDR3 runs to 14 residues. In DNA, the CDR3 is TGTGCCAGTAGGGACAGGGGGCGGTTCACTGAAGCTTTCTTT. It specifies CASRDRGRFTEAFF.

Concerning this clone itself: The same CDR3 is also encoded by other DNA sequences in this sample. The V call is TRBV7-2, the J call TRBJ1-1; weak D call: TRBD1 (6 bases). V gave up 6 bases and J gave up 3 bases, with 11 bases separating them. This CDR3 has 13 amino acids. Germline V gene data show CDR1 as SGHTA and CDR2 as FQGNSA. CDR3 residues: CASSSQGDTEAFF. For the CDR3, the DNA is TGTGCCAGCAGTTCACAGGGTGACACTGAAGCTTTCTTT.

The V and J genes are TRBV7-9 and TRBJ1-1; TRBD1 aligns across 7 bases. The CDR3 has 14 amino acids. Germline V gene sequence: CDR1 SEHNR, CDR2 FQNEAQ (reference sequence). V gave up 5 bases and J gave up 1 base; unmatched junction bases: 4. The CDR3 DNA reads as TGTGCCAGCAGCCGCGGGACAGAGAACACTGAAGCTTTCTTT. Translation gives CASSRGTENTEAFF.

The CDR3 DNA is TGCGCCAGCAGTGAGGTTACTGTAGTAAGCACAGATACGCAGTATTTT. It translates to CASSEVTVVSTDTQYF. The chain links TRBV10-2 to TRBJ2-3; D unclear. There are 16 residues in the CDR3. Germline V gene lookup returns CDR1 WSHSY and CDR2 SAAADI. V shed 2 bases and J shed 0 bases, with 12 bases lying between them.

The sample holds one count of this clone. The V call is TRBV18, the J call TRBJ1-1; 9 bases are a match to TRBD1. The germline V gene encodes CDR1 KGHSH and CDR2 LQKENI. The CDR3 spans 14 residues. J gave up 12 bases and V 3 bases, and 11 bases lay outside the gene matches. The CDR3 DNA reads TGTGCCAGCTCACCGGGTACGAGGGACAGGGTGACTTTCTTT. Translating gives CASSPGTRDRVTFF.

This rearrangement joins TRBV7-2 to TRBJ2-7, with D perhaps TRBD2 (7 bases). The CDR3 loop spans 14 amino acids. Germline CDR1 reads SGHTA; CDR2 reads FQGNSA. V lost 7 bases to trimming and J lost 6 bases, with 19 bases between them. The CDR3 region has the DNA TGTGCCAGCACTCGGGGGGACACCCGGGGCGAGCAGTACTTC. It encodes CASTRGDTRGEQYF. The full variable domain, rest sourced from reference TRBV7-2 and TRBJ2-7, is GAGVSQSPSNKVTEKGKDVELRCDPISGHTALYWYRQSLGQGLEFLIYFQGNSAPDKSGLPSDRFSAERTGGSVSTLTIQRTQQEDSAVYLCASTRGDTRGEQYFGPGTRLTVT.

The chain uses TRBV6-6 and TRBJ2-7, with TRBD1 matching over 7 bases. The CDR3 totals 12 residues. Germline CDR1 reads MNHNY; CDR2 reads SVGAGI (reference sequence). J gave up 2 bases and V 7 bases, and 2 bases lay outside the gene matches. The CDR3 DNA follows: TGTGCCAGCACCACAGGGGCCTACGAGCAGTACTTC. Encoded protein: CASTTGAYEQYF.

The chain joins TRBV7-9 to TRBJ1-1; D gene ambiguous. V shed 1 base and J shed 4 bases, with 13 bases lying between them. Germline V gives CDR1 SEHNR, CDR2 FQNEAQ (reference sequence). This CDR3 comprises 15 residues. The CDR3 loop is CASSLGAGRITEAFF. CDR3 DNA sequence: TGTGCCAGCAGCTTAGGGGCAGGAAGGATCACTGAAGCTTTCTTT. The full variable domain, in which reference TRBV7-9 and TRBJ1-1 provide the parts outside the CDR3, is DTGVSQNPRHKITKRGQNVTFRCDPISEHNRLYWYRQTLGQGPEFLTYFQNEAQLEKSRLLSDRFSAERPKGSFSTLEIQRTEQGDSAMYLCASSLGAGRITEAFFGQGTRLTVV.

The chain uses TRBV7-2 and TRBJ1-6; TRBD1 aligns across 7 bases. The CDR3 is made up of 15 amino acids. Germline CDR1 and CDR2: SGHTA and FQGNSA. Trimming at V came to 4 bases and at J to 4 bases, leaving 4 bases not matched to a gene. DNA of the CDR3: TGTGCCAGCAGCTCGACAGGGACGTATAATTCACCCCTCCACTTT. It specifies CASSSTGTYNSPLHF.

V gene TRBV7-2 combines with J gene TRBJ2-1; no definite D call. Germline assignment: CDR1 SGHTA and CDR2 FQGNSA. V dropped 7 bases and J dropped 5 bases, with 9 bases sitting between them. The CDR3 has 12 amino acids. The chain's CDR3 is CASTFGNNEQFF. The DNA of the CDR3 is TGTGCCAGCACCTTCGGTAACAATGAGCAGTTCTTC.